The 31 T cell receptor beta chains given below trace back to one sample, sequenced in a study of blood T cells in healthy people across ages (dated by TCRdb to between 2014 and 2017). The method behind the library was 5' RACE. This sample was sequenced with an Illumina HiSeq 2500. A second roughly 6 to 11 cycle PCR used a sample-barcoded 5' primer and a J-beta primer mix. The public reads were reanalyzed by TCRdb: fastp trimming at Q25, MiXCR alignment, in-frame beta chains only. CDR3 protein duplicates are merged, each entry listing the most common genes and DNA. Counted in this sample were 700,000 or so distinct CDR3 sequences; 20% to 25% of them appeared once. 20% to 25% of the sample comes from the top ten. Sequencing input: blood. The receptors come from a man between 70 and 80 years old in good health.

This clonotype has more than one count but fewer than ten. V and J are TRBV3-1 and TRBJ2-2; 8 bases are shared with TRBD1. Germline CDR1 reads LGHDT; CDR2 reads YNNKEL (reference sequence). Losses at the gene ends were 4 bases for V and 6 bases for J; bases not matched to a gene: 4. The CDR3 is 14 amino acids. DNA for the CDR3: TGTGCCAGCAGCCCCAACAGGGGGTCCGGGGAGCTGTTTTTT. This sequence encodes CASSPNRGSGELFF.

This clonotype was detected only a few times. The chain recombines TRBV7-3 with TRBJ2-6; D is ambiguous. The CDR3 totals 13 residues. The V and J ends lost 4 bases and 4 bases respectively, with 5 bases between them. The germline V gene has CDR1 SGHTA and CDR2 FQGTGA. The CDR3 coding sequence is TGTGCCAGCAGCTCGGTCGGGGCCAACGTCCTGACTTTC. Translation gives CASSSVGANVLTF.

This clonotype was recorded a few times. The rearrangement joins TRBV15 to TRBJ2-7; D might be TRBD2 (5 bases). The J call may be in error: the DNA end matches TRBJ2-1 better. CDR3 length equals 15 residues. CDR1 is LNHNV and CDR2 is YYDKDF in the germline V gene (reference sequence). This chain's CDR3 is CATSRGSGSYNEQFF. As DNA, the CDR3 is TGTGCCACCAGCAGGGGCAGTGGGAGCTACAATGAGCAGTTCTTC.

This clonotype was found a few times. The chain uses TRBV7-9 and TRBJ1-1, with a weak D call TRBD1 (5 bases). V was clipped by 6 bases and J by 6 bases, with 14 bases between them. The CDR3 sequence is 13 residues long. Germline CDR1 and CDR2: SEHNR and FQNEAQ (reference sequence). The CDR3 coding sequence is TGTGCCAGCAGTCCTAATAGGGACTCTGAAGCTTTCTTT. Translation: CASSPNRDSEAFF.

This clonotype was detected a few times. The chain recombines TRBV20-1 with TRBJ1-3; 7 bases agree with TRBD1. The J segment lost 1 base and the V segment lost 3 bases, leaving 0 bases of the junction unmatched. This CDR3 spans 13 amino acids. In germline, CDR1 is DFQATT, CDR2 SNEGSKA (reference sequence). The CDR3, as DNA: TGCAGTGCTAGCAGGGGGTCTGGAAACACCATATATTTT. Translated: CSASRGSGNTIYF.

In DNA form, the CDR3 reads TGTGCCAGCAGGCCCTATGGCTACACCTTC. It yields the protein CASRPYGYTF. V and J are TRBV12-3 or TRBV12-4 and TRBJ1-2, with unresolved D. V shed 6 bases and J shed 4 bases, with 3 bases lying between them. This CDR3 comprises 10 residues.

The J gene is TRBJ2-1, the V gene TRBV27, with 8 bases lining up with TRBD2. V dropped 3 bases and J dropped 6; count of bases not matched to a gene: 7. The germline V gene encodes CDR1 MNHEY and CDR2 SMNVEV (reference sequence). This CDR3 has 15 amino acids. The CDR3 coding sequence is TGTGCCAGCAGTTTGGTCGAGCGGGAGAGCAATGAGCAGTTCTTC. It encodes CASSLVERESNEQFF.

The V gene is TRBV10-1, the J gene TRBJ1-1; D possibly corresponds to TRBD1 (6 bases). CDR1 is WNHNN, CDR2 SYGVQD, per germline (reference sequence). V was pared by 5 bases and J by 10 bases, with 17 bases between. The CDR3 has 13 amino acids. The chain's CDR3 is CASSPNGGLGAFF. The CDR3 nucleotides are TGCGCCAGCAGTCCCAACGGGGGGCTCGGAGCTTTCTTT.

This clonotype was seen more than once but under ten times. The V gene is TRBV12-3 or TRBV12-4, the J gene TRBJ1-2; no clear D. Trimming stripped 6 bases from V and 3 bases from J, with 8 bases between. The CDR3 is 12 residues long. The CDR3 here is CASRREHYGYTF. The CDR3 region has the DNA TGTGCCAGCAGACGGGAACACTATGGCTACACCTTC.

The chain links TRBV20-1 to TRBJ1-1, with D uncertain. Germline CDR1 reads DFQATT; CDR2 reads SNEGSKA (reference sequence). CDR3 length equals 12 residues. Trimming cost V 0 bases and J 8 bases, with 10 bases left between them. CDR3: CSAREPGSEAFF. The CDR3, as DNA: TGCAGTGCTAGAGAACCGGGTAGCGAAGCTTTCTTT.

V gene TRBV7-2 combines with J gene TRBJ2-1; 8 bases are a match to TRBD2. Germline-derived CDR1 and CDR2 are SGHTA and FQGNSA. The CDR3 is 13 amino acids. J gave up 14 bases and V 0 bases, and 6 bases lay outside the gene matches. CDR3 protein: CASSLAWTGGKFF. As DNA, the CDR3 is TGTGCCAGCAGCTTAGCTTGGACGGGAGGGAAGTTCTTC. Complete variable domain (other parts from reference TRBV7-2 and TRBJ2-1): GAGVSQSPSNKVTEKGKDVELRCDPISGHTALYWYRQSLGQGLEFLIYFQGNSAPDKSGLPSDRFSAERTGGSVSTLTIQRTQQEDSAVYLCASSLAWTGGKFFGPGTRLTVL.

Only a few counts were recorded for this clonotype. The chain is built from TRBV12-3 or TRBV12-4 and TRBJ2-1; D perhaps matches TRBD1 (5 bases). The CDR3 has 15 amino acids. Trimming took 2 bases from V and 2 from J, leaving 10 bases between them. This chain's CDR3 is CASSLRGNPYNEQFF. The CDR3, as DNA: TGTGCCAGCAGTTTAAGGGGAAATCCCTACAATGAGCAGTTCTTC.

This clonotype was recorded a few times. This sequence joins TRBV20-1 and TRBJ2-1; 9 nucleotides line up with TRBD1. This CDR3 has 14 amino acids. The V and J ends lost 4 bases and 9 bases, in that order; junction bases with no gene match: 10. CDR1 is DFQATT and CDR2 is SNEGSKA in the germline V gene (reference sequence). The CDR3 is CSANSGQGQIEQFF. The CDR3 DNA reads TGCAGTGCTAATTCGGGACAGGGCCAAATTGAGCAGTTCTTC.

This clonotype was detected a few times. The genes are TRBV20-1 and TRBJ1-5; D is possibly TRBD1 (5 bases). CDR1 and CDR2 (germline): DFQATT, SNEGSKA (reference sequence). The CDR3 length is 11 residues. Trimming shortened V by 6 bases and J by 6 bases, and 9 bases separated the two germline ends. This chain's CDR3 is CSASQGQPQHF. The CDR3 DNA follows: TGCAGTGCGTCCCAGGGTCAGCCCCAGCATTTT.

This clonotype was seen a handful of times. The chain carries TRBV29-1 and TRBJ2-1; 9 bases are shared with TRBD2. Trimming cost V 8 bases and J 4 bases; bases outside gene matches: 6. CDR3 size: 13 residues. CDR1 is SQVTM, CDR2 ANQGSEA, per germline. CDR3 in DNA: TGCAGCATAAGACTAGCGGAGTACAATGAGCAGTTCTTC. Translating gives CSIRLAEYNEQFF.

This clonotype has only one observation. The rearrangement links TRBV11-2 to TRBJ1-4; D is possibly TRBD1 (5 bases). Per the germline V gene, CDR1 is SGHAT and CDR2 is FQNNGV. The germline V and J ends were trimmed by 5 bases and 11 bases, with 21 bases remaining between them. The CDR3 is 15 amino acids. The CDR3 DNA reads TGTGCCAGCAGCACCACCCGGACACCCTCGGGGAAACTGTTTTTT. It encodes CASSTTRTPSGKLFF.

CDR3 amino acids: CASRSGVGRNQYF. The CDR3 bases are TGTGCCAGCAGGTCAGGGGTCGGTAGAAACCAGTACTTC. The chain uses TRBV6-5 and TRBJ2-7; tentatively, D is TRBD1 (6 bases). Germline V gives CDR1 MNHEY, CDR2 SVGAGI. Between the trimmed V and J ends, which lost 6 bases and 10 bases, there was a span of 19 bases. The length of the CDR3 is 13 residues.

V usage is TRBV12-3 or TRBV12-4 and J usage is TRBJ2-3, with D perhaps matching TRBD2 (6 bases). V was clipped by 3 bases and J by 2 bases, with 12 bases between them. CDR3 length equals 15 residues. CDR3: CASSFLGGATDTQYF. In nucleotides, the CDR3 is TGTGCCAGCAGTTTCCTAGGAGGGGCCACAGATACGCAGTATTTT.

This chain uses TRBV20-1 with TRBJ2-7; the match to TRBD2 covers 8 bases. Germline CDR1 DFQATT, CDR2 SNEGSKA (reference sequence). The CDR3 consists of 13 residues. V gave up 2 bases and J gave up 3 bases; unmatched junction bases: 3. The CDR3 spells CSARIAGNYEQYV. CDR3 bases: TGCAGTGCTAGAATAGCGGGAAACTACGAGCAGTACGTC.

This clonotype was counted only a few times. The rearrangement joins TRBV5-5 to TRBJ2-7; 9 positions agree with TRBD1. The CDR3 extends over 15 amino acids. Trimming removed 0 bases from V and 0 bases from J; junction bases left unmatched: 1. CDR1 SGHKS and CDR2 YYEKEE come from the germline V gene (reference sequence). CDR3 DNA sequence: TGTGCCAGCAGCTTGGGGGGACAGGGCTCCTACGAGCAGTACGTC. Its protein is CASSLGGQGSYEQYV.

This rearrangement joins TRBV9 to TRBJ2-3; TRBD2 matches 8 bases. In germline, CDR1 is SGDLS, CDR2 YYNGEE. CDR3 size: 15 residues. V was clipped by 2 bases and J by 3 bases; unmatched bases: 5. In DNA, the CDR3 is TGTGCCAGCAGCGTTCGGGGCGGGAGGACAGATACGCAGTATTTT. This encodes CASSVRGGRTDTQYF.

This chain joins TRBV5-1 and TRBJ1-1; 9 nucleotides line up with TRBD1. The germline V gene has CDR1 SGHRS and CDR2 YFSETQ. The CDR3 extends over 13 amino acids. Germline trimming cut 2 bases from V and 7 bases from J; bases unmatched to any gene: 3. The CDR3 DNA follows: TGCGCCAGCAGCTTCGGACAGGGGATTGAAGCTTTCTTT. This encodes CASSFGQGIEAFF.

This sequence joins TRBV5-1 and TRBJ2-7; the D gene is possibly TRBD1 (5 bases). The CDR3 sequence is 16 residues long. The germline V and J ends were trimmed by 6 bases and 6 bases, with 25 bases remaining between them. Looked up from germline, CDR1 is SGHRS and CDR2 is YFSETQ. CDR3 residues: CASTYLTAGFSGEQYF. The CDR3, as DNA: TGCGCCAGCACATATTTGACCGCAGGGTTCTCAGGCGAGCAGTACTTC.

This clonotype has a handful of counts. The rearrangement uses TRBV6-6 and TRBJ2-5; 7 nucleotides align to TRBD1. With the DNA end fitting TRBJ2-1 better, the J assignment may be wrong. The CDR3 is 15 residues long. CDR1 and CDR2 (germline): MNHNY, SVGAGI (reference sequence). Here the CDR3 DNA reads TGTGCCAGCAGCAAAGGCCCGACAGGGCACAATGAGCAGTTCTTC. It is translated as CASSKGPTGHNEQFF.

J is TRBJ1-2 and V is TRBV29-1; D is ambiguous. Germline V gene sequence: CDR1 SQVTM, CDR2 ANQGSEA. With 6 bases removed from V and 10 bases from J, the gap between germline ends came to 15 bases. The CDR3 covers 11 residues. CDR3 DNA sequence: TGCAGCGTGAAGGACGGAGAAACCTACACCTTC. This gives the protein CSVKDGETYTF.

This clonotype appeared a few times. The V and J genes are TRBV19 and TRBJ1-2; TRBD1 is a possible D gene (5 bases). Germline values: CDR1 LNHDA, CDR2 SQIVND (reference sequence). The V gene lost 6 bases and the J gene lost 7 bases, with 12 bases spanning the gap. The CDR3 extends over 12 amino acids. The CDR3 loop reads CASRVQGGGYTF. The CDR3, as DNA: TGTGCCAGTAGGGTGCAGGGCGGTGGCTACACCTTC.

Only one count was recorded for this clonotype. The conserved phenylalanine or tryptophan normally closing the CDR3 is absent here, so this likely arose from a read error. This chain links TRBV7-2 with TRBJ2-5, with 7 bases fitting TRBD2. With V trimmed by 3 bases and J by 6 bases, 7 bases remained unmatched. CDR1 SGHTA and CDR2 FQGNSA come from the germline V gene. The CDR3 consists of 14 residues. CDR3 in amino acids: CASSFVGGEKTQYL. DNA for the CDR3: TGTGCCAGCAGCTTCGTTGGGGGGGAAAAGACCCAGTACTTA.

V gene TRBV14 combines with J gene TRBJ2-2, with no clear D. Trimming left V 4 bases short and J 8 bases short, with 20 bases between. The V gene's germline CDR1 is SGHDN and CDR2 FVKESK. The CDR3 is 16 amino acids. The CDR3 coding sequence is TGTGCCAGCAGCCCCGGCCGTCCTCCGTTGACTGGGGAGCTGTTTTTT. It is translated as CASSPGRPPLTGELFF.

CDR3 DNA sequence: TGTGCCAGCAGTTACTCCGCGAACAGGGGGCTATCTAGGCAGTTCTTC. Its translation: CASSYSANRGLSRQFF. The chain is built from TRBV6-6 and TRBJ2-5, with 9 bases lining up with TRBD1. Matching the DNA end better, TRBJ2-1 makes the J call doubtful. Germline V lookup: CDR1 MNHNY, CDR2 SVGAGI (reference sequence). The CDR3 is 16 amino acids.

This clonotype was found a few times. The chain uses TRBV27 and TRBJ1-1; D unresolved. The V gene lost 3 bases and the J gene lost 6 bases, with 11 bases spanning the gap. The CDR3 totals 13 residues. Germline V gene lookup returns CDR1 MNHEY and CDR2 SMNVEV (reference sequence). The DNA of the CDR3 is TGTGCCAGCAGTTTCCGCAGGAGCGCTGAAGCTTTCTTT. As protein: CASSFRRSAEAFF.

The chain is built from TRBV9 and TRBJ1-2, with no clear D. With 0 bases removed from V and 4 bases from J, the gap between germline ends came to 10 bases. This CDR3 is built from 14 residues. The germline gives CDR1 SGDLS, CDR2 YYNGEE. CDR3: CASSVGEGPYGYTF. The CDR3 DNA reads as TGTGCCAGCAGCGTAGGGGAAGGGCCCTATGGCTACACCTTC.